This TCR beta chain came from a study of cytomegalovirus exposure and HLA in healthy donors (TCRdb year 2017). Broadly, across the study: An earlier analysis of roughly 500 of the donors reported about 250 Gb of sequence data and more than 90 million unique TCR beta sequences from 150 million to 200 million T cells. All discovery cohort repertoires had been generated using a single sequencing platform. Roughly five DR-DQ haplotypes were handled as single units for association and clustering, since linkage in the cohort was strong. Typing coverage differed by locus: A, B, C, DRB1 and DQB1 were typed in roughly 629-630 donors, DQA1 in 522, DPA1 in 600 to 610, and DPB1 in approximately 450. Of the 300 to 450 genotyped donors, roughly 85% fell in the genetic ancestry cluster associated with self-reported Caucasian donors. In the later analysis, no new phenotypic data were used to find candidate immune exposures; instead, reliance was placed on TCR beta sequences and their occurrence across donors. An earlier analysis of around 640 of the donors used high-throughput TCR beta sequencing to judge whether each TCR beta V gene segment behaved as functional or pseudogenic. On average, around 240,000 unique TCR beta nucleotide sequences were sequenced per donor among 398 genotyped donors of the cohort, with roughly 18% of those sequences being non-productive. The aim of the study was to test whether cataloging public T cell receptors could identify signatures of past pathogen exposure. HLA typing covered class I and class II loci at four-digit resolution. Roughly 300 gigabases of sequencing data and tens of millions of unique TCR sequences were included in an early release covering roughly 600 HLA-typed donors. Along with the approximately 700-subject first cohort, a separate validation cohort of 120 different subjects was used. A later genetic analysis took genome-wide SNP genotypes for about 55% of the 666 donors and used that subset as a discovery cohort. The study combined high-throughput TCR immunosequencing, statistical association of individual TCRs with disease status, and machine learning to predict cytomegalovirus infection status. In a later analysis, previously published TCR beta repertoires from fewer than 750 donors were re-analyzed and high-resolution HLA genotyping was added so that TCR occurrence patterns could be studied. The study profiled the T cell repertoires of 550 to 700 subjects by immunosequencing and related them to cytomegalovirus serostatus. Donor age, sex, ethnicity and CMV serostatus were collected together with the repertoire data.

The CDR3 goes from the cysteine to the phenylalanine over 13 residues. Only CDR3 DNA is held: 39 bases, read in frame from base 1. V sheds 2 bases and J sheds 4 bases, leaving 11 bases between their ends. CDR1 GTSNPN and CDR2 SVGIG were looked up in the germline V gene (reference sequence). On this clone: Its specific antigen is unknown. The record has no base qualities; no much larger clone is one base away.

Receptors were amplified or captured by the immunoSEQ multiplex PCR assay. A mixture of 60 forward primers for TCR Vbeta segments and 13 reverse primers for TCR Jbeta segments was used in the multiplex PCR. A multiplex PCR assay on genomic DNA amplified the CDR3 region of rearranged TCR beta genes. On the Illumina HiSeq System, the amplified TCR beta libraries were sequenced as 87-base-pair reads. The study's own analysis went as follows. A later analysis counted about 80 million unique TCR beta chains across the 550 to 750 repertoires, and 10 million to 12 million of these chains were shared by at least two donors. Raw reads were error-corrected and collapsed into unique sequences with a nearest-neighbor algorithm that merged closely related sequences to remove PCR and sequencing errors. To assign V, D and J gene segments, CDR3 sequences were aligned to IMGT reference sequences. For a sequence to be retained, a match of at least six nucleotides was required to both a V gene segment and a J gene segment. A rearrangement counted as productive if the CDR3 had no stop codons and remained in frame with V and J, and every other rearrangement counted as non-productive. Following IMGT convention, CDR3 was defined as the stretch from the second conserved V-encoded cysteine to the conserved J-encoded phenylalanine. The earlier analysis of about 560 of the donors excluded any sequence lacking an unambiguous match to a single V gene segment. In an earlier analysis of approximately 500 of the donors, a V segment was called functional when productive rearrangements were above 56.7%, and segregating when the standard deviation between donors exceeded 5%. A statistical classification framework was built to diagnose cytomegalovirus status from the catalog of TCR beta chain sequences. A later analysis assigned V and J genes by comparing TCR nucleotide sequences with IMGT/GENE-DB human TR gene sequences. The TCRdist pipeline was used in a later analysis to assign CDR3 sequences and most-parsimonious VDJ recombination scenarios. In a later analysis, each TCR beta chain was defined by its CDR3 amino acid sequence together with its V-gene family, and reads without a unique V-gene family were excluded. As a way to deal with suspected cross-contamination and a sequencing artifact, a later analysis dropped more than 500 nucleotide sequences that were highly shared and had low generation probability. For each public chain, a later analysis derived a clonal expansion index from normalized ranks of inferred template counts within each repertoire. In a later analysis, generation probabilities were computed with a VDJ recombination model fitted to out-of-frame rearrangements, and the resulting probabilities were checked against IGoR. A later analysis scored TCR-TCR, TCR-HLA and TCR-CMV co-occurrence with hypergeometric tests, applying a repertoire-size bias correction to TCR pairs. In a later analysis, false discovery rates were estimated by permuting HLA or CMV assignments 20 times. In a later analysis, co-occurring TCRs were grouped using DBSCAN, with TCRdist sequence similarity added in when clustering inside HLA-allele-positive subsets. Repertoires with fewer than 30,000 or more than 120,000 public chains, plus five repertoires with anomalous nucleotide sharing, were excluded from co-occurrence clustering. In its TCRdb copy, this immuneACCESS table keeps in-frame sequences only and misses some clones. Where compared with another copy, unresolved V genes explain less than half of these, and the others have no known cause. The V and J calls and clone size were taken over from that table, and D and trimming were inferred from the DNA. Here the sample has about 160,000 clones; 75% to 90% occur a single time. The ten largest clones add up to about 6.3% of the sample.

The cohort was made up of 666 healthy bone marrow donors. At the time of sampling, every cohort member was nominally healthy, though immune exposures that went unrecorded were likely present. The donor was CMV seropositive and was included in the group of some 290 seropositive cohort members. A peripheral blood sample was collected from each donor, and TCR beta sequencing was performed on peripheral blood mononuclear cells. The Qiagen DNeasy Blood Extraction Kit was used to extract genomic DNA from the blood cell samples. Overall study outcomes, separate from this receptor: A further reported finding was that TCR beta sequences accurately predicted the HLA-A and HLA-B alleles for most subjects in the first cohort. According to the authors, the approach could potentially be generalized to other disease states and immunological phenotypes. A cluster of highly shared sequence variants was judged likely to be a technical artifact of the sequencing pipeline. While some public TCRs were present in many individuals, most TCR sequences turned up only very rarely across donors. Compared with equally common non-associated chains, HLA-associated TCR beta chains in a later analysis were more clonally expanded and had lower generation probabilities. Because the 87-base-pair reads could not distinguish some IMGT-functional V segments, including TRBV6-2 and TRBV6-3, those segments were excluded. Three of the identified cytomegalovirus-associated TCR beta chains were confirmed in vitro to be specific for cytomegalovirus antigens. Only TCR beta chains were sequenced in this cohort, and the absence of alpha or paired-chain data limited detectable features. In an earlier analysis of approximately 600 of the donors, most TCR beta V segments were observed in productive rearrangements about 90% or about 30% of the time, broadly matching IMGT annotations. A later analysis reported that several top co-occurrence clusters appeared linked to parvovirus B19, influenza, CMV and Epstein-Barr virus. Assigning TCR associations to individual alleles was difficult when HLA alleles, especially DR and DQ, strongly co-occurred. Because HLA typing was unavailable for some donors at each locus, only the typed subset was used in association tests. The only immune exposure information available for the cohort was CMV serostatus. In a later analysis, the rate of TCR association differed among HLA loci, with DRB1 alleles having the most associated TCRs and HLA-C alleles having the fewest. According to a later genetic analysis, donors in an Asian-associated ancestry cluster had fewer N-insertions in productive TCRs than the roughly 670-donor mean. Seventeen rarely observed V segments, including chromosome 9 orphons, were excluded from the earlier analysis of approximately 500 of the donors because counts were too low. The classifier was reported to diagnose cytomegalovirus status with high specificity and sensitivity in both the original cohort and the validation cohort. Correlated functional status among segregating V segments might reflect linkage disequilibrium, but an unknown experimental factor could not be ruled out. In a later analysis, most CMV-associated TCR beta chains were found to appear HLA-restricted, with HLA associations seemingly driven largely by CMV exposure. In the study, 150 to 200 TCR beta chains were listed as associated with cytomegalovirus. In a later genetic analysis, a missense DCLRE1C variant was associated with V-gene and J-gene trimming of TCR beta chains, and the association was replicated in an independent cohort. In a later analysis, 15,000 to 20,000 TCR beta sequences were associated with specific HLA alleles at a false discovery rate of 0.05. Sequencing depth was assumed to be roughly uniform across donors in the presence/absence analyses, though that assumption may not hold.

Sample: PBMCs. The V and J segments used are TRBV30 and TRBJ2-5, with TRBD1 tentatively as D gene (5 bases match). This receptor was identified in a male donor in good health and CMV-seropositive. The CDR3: CAWSLQGPETQYF. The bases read TGTGCCTGGAGTCTGCAGGGTCCAGAGACCCAGTACTTC.